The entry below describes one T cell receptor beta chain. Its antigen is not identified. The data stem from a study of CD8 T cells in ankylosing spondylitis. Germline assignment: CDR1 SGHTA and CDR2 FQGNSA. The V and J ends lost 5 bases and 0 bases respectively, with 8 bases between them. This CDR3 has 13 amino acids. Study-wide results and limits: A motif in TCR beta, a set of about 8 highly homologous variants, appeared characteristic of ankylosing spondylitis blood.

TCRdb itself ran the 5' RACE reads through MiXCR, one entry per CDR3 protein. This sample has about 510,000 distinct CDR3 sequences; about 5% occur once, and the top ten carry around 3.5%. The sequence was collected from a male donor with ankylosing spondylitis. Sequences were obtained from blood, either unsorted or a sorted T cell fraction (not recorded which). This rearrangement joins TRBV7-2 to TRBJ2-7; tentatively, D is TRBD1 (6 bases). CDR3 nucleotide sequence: TGTACCAGCAGCCTGACAGGCTCCTACGAGCAGTACTTC. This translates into CTSSLTGSYEQYF.